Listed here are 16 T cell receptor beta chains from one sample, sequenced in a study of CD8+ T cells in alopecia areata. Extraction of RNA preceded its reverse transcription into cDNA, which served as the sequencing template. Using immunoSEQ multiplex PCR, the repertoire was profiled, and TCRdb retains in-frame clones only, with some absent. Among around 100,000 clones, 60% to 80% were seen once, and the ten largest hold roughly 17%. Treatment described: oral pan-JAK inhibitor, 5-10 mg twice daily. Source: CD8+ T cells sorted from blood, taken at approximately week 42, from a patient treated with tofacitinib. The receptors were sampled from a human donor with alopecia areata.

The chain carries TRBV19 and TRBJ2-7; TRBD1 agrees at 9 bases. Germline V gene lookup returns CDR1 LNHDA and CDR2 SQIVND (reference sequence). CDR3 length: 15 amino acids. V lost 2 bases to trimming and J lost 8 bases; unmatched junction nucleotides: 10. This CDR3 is CASSISGTGSAQQYF. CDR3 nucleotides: TGTGCCAGTAGTATAAGTGGGACAGGGTCGGCTCAGCAGTACTTC.

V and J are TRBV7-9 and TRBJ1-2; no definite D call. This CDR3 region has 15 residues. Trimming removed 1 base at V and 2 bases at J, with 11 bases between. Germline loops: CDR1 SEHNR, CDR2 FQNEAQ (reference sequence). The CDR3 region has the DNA TGTGCCAGCAGCTTAGGGGCCAGCGGCAACTATGGCTACACCTTC. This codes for CASSLGASGNYGYTF.

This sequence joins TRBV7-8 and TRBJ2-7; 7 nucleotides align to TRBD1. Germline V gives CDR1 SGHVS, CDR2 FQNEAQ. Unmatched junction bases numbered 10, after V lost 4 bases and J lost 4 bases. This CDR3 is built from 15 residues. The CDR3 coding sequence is TGTGCCAGCAGCTCGGGACAGAACGATGGTTACGAGCAGTACTTC. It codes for CASSSGQNDGYEQYF.

CDR3 in DNA: TGCAGCGTTCCCGCTCCCGGGACAGCCAACTCTGGGGCCAACGTCCTGACTTTC. It is translated as CSVPAPGTANSGANVLTF. The chain is built from TRBV29-1 and TRBJ2-6, with 7 bases aligning to TRBD1. V lost 5 bases to trimming and J lost 0 bases; unmatched junction nucleotides: 13. CDR1 and CDR2 (germline): SQVTM, ANQGSEA. This CDR3 spans 18 amino acids.

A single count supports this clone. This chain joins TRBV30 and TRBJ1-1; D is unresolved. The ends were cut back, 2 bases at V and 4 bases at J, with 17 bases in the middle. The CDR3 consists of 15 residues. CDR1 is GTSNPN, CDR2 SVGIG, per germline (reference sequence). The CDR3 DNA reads TGTGCCTGGAGTCCCCTTGGGGTAGGGAGCACTGAAGCTTTCTTT. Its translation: CAWSPLGVGSTEAFF.

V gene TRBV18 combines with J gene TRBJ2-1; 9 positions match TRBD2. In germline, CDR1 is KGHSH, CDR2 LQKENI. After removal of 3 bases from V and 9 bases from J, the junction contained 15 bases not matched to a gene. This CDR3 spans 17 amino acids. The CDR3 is CASSPLRSGGEWGEQFF. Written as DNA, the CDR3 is TGTGCCAGCTCACCTCTTCGTAGCGGGGGCGAATGGGGTGAGCAGTTCTTC.

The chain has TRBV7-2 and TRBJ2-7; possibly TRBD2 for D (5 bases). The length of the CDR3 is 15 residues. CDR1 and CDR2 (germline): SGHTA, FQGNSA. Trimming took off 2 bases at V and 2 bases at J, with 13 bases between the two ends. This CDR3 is CASSLSPRGTYEQYF. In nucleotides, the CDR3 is TGTGCCAGCAGCTTATCCCCCCGAGGGACCTACGAGCAGTACTTC.

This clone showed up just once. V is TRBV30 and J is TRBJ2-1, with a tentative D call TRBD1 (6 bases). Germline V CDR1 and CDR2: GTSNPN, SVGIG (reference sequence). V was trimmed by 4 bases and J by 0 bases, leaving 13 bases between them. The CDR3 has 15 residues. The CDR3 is CAWTLDSSSYNEQFF. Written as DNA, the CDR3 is TGTGCCTGGACTTTGGACAGTAGCTCCTACAATGAGCAGTTCTTC.

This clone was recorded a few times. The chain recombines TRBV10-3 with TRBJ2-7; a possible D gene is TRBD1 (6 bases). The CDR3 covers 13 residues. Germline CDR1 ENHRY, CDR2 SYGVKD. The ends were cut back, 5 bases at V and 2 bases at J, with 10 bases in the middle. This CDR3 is CAISPGDAYEQYF. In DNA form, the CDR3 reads TGTGCCATCAGTCCAGGGGACGCCTACGAGCAGTACTTC.

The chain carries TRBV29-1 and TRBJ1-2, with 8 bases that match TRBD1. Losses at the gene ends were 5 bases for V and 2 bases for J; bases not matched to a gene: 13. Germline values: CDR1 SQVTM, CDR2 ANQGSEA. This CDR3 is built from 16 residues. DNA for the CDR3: TGCAGCGTTCCACCCTCGGCAGGGGGCGCGAACTATGGCTACACCTTC. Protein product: CSVPPSAGGANYGYTF.

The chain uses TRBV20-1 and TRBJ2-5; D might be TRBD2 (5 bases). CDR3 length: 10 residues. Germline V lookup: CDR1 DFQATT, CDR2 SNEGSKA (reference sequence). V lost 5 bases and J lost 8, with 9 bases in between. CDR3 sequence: CSALEGTQYF. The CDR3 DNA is TGCAGTGCTCTTGAGGGTACCCAGTACTTC.

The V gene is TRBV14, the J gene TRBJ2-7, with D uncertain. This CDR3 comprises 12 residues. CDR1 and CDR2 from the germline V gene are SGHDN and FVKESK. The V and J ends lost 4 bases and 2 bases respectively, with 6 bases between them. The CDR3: CASSPTTYEQYF. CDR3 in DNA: TGTGCCAGCAGCCCTACCACCTACGAGCAGTACTTC.

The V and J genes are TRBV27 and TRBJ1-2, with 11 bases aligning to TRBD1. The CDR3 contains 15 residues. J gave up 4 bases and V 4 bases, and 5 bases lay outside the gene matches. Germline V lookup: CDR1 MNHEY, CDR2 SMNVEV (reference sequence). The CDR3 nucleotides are TGTGCCAGCAGTTCCGGGACAGGGGGTGGCTATGGCTACACCTTC. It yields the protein CASSSGTGGGYGYTF.

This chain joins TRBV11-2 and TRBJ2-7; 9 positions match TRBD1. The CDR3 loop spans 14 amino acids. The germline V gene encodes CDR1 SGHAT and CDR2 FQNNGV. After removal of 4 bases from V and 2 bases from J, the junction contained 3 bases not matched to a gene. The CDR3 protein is CASSSRQGAYEQYF. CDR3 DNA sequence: TGTGCCAGCAGCTCCAGACAGGGGGCCTACGAGCAGTACTTC.

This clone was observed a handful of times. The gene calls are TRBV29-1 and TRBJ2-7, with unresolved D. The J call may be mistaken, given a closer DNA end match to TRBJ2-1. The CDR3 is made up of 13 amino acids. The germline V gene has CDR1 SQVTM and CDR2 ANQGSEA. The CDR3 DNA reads TGCAGCGTTGAATCCCGGCAGAACAATGAGCAGTTCTTC. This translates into CSVESRQNNEQFF.

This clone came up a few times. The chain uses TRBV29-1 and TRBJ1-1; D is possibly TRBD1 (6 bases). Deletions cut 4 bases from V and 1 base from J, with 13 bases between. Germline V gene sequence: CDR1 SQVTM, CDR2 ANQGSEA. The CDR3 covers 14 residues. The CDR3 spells CSVVDSKTNTEAFF. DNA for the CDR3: TGCAGCGTTGTGGACAGCAAAACGAACACTGAAGCTTTCTTT.